These 23 T cell receptor beta chains were all obtained from the same sample, sequenced in a study of blood T cell repertoires in COVID-19. The protocol was immunoSEQ multiplex PCR, while the TCRdb copy is restricted to in-frame clones and leaves out a portion. The sample has 200,000 or so clones, 84% seen once; the top ten hold roughly 6.9%. The sample comprised PBMCs or T cells enriched from blood (not recorded which). These receptors originate from a man aged 35 to 55 who had recovered from COVID-19.

The chain employs TRBV30 and TRBJ2-3; a possible D gene is TRBD1 (6 bases). The CDR3 is 15 amino acids. V lost 0 bases and J 7 bases, leaving 17 bases between the germline ends. Per the germline V gene, CDR1 is GTSNPN and CDR2 is SVGIG (reference sequence). CDR3 bases: TGTGCCTGGAGTGTATCAGTGGGGGCTCGGAATACGCAGTATTTT. This translates into CAWSVSVGARNTQYF.

The rearrangement joins TRBV14 to TRBJ2-7, with TRBD2 as a possible D gene (6 bases). Trimming took 4 bases from V and 8 from J, leaving 18 bases between them. Germline CDR1 is SGHDN and CDR2 is FVKESK. The CDR3 extends over 14 amino acids. The CDR3 sequence is CASSPSSVSNQQYF. The DNA for the CDR3 is TGTGCCAGCAGCCCGTCTAGCGTCTCTAACCAGCAGTACTTC. Together with reference TRBV14 and TRBJ2-7, the CDR3 gives the full variable domain: EAGVTQFPSHSVIEKGQTVTLRCDPISGHDNLYWYRRVMGKEIKFLLHFVKESKQDESGMPNNRFLAERTGGTYSTLKVQPAELEDSGVYFCASSPSSVSNQQYFGPGTRLTVT.

V and J are TRBV7-6 and TRBJ2-5; D unresolved. Germline CDR1 SGHVS, CDR2 FNYEAQ. The CDR3 loop spans 18 amino acids. Trimming removed 5 bases at V and 5 bases at J, with 27 bases between. CDR3 DNA: TGTGCCAGCAGCCTTATTCCTCCGTCGTCTGCTCCCGGGGAGACCCAGTACTTC. Residues: CASSLIPPSSAPGETQYF.

The chain is built from TRBV7-2 and TRBJ2-5; TRBD2 matches at 8 bases. Germline lookup yields CDR1 SGHTA and CDR2 FQGNSA. The CDR3 covers 15 residues. Losses at the gene ends were 4 bases for V and 4 bases for J; bases not matched to a gene: 8. The CDR3 DNA reads as TGTGCCAGCAGCTGGGTCGGGGGGGCCCGAGAGACCCAGTACTTC. This encodes CASSWVGGARETQYF.

V and J are TRBV4-1 and TRBJ1-4; D gene ambiguous. The CDR3 extends over 18 amino acids. CDR1 MGHRA and CDR2 YSYEKL come from the germline V gene. Trimming removed 0 bases from V and 3 bases from J, with 17 bases in between. The CDR3 nucleotides read TGCGCCAGCAGCCAAGATTGGCGGCCAATTGAGGCTAATGAAAAACTGTTTTTT. Amino acid sequence: CASSQDWRPIEANEKLFF.

V usage is TRBV5-1 and J usage is TRBJ2-5; 8 nucleotides agree with TRBD2. Germline assignment: CDR1 SGHRS and CDR2 YFSETQ. This CDR3 region has 20 residues. Trimming at V came to 4 bases and at J to 5 bases, leaving 25 bases not matched to a gene. DNA of the CDR3: TGCGCCAGCAGCGGGATCACACCCCCGGGGACTAGACGTGGGTGGGAGACCCAGTACTTC. This codes for CASSGITPPGTRRGWETQYF.

The gene calls are TRBV24-1 and TRBJ1-4; D perhaps matches TRBD1 (5 bases). This CDR3 region has 12 residues. Germline CDR1 and CDR2: KGHDR and SFDVKD. The V gene lost 3 bases and the J gene lost 12 bases, with 10 bases spanning the gap. The CDR3 DNA sequence: TGTGCCACCAGTGATCAGACAGCAGAACTGTTTTTT. Translating it yields CATSDQTAELFF.

V gene TRBV5-4 combines with J gene TRBJ2-7, with 9 nucleotides matching TRBD1. Germline V lookup: CDR1 SGHNT, CDR2 YYREEE (reference sequence). The CDR3 sequence is 15 residues long. With V trimmed by 3 bases and J by 5 bases, 9 bases remained unmatched. The chain's CDR3 is CASSSTGTGRDEQYF. CDR3 bases: TGTGCCAGCAGCTCCACCGGGACAGGGAGGGACGAGCAGTACTTC.

V and J are TRBV27 and TRBJ1-1; no firm D call. Looked up from germline, CDR1 is MNHEY and CDR2 is SMNVEV (reference sequence). The CDR3 has 11 amino acids. Trimming shortened V by 10 bases and J by 11 bases, and 17 bases separated the two germline ends. The DNA of the CDR3 is TGTGCCACCCAACCCGGGAAGCGGGCTTTCTTT. This sequence encodes CATQPGKRAFF.

The CDR3, as DNA: TGTGCCATACAGGGGTATTATGGCTACACCTTC. Amino acids: CAIQGYYGYTF. The chain links TRBV10-3 to TRBJ1-2; 7 bases are a match to TRBD1. V lost 9 bases to trimming and J lost 5 bases; unmatched junction nucleotides: 3. This CDR3 comprises 11 residues. From germline, CDR1 is ENHRY and CDR2 SYGVKD.

There are a few counts of this clone. The chain combines TRBV27 with TRBJ1-2; 9 positions match TRBD1. J gave up 4 bases and V 6 bases, and 9 bases lay outside the gene matches. CDR3 length: 15 amino acids. Germline V gene sequence: CDR1 MNHEY, CDR2 SMNVEV (reference sequence). The CDR3 sequence is CASRPGQGPFYGYTF. CDR3 nucleotides: TGTGCCAGCAGGCCAGGACAGGGGCCCTTCTATGGCTACACCTTC.

The chain combines TRBV5-5 with TRBJ1-2, with D perhaps matching TRBD1 (5 bases). The CDR3 covers 14 residues. The germline V gene encodes CDR1 SGHKS and CDR2 YYEKEE (reference sequence). V shed 3 bases and J shed 2 bases, with 11 bases lying between them. CDR3: CASSSGQGNYGYTF. The CDR3 DNA is TGTGCCAGCAGCTCCGGGCAGGGAAACTATGGCTACACCTTC.

The CDR3 spells CASSPPGLQETQYF. The CDR3 DNA is TGTGCCAGCAGCCCCCCGGGACTACAAGAGACCCAGTACTTC. This sequence joins TRBV7-2 and TRBJ2-5, with TRBD2 matching over 7 bases. CDR3 length equals 14 residues. The germline gives CDR1 SGHTA, CDR2 FQGNSA. The trim removed 5 bases at V and 2 bases at J, leaving 5 bases unmatched.

The chain recombines TRBV27 with TRBJ1-2, with D possibly TRBD1 on 5 matching bases. The CDR3 has 13 amino acids. Germline lookup yields CDR1 MNHEY and CDR2 SMNVEV (reference sequence). V gave up 5 bases and J gave up 4 bases, with 11 bases separating them. CDR3 residues: CASSPGTGYGYTF. Here the CDR3 DNA reads TGTGCCAGCAGTCCAGGGACTGGCTATGGCTACACCTTC.

J is TRBJ2-3 and V is TRBV5-1; 14 nucleotides agree with TRBD2. CDR3 size: 19 residues. Germline-derived CDR1 and CDR2 are SGHRS and YFSETQ. With 4 bases clipped from V and 2 bases from J, the junction kept 12 bases outside the gene matches. CDR3 in DNA: TGCGCCAGCAGCGGGGGCGTCCCGGGACTAGCGGGGGACACAGATACGCAGTATTTT. It is translated as CASSGGVPGLAGDTDTQYF.

As concerns this clone: One end of the junction fails to match germline, which may point to a read error. The gene calls are TRBV11-3 and TRBJ2-7; the D is unclear. The CDR3 sequence is 13 residues long. Germline values: CDR1 SGHNT, CDR2 YENEEA. The DNA for the CDR3 is TGTGACAGCAGCTTATATGCCGCGTACGAGCAGTACTTC. This encodes CDSSLYAAYEQYF. The full variable domain, its missing parts supplied by reference TRBV11-3 and TRBJ2-7, is EAGVVQSPRYKIIEKKQPVAFWCNPISGHNTLYWYLQNLGQGPELLIRYENEEAVDDSQLPKDRFSAERLKGVDSTLKIQPAELGDSAVYLCDSSLYAAYEQYFGPGTRLTVT.

The chain is built from TRBV11-2 and TRBJ2-7; possible D gene TRBD2, 6 bases. Per germline, CDR1 SGHAT and CDR2 FQNNGV. CDR3 size: 13 residues. V dropped 3 bases and J dropped 4 bases, with 10 bases sitting between them. The CDR3 bases are TGTGCCAGCAGCTTGGGACTTCTGTACGAGCAGTACTTC. The encoded protein is CASSLGLLYEQYF.

This sequence joins TRBV3-1 (or the pseudogene TRBV3-2) and TRBJ1-5; unclear D gene. The V end lost 5 bases, the J end lost 5 bases, and 16 bases lay between the germline ends. CDR3 length equals 15 residues. Germline V gene lookup returns CDR1 LGHDT and CDR2 YNNKEL (reference sequence). The DNA of the CDR3 is TGTGCCAGCAGCTCGACAAGGAGGTATGATCAGCCCCAGCATTTT. Translated: CASSSTRRYDQPQHF.

The gene calls are TRBV9 and TRBJ1-3; TRBD1 agrees at 7 bases. CDR3 length equals 14 residues. Trimming removed 4 bases from V and 7 bases from J; junction bases left unmatched: 8. The germline V gene encodes CDR1 SGDLS and CDR2 YYNGEE. This chain's CDR3 is CASSPQGQLNTIYF. The CDR3 nucleotides read TGTGCCAGCAGCCCTCAGGGACAGCTGAACACCATATATTTT.

V gene TRBV4-3 combines with J gene TRBJ2-1, with TRBD2 identical over 7 bases. After removal of 0 bases from V and 5 bases from J, the junction contained 1 base not matched to a gene. CDR1 and CDR2 from the germline V gene are LGHNA and YSLEER. The CDR3 has 14 amino acids. The CDR3 sequence: CASSQDGTNNEQFF. CDR3 nucleotide sequence: TGCGCCAGCAGCCAAGATGGGACTAACAATGAGCAGTTCTTC.

The chain employs TRBV4-3 and TRBJ2-5; the match to TRBD1 covers 9 bases. V dropped 0 bases and J dropped 5; count of bases not matched to a gene: 10. Germline V lookup: CDR1 LGHNA, CDR2 YSLEER. The length of the CDR3 is 17 residues. The CDR3, as DNA: TGCGCCAGCAGCCAAGAGTGGGACAGGGTGTTCCCGGAGACCCAGTACTTC. Its translation is CASSQEWDRVFPETQYF.

The rearrangement uses TRBV18 and TRBJ1-2; no definite D call. CDR1 is KGHSH, CDR2 LQKENI, per germline. With 0 bases removed from V and 4 bases from J, the gap between germline ends came to 12 bases. The CDR3 covers 15 residues. The CDR3 is CASSPPRDFSYGYTF. CDR3 nucleotides: TGTGCCAGCTCACCACCGAGGGATTTCTCCTATGGCTACACCTTC.

V is TRBV4-1 and J is TRBJ2-7, with D unclear. This CDR3 is 14 amino acids long. The V end was cut by 3 bases, the J end by 2 bases, with 11 bases between. Germline CDR1 is MGHRA and CDR2 is YSYEKL. The CDR3 sequence is CASSHTDSTYEQYF. CDR3 nucleotide sequence: TGCGCCAGCAGCCACACTGACTCGACCTACGAGCAGTACTTC.